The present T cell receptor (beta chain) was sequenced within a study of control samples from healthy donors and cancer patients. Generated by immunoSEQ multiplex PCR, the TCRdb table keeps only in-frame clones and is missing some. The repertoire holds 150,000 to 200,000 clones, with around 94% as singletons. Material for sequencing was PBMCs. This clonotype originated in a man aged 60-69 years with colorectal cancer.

CDR3 sequence reads: CSVVRAQEEAFF. CDR3 DNA sequence: TGCAGCGTTGTGAGGGCGCAGGAGGAAGCTTTCTTT. The rearrangement uses TRBV29-1 and TRBJ1-1; D remains unclear. The CDR3 runs to 12 residues. Germline values: CDR1 SQVTM, CDR2 ANQGSEA. Trimming cost V 4 bases and J 8 bases, with 14 bases left between them. The whole variable domain, filled in from reference TRBV29-1 and TRBJ1-1, reads SAVISQKPSRDICQRGTSLTIQCQVDSQVTMMFWYRQQPGQSLTLIATANQGSEATYESGFVIDKFPISRPNLTFSTLTVSNMSPEDSSIYLCSVVRAQEEAFFGQGTRLTVV.